These 23 T cell receptor beta chains originate from one sample sequenced in a study of PD-L1 blockade in urothelial cancer. Assay: immunoSEQ multiplex PCR; the TCRdb copy retains only in-frame clones and omits some. The data hold about 45,000 clones, with 70% to 90% observed a single time. The sequences come from PBMCs, collected around atezolizumab (anti-PD-L1) treatment. All receptors derive from an elderly man with urothelial cancer.

The V call is TRBV2, the J call TRBJ1-2; 7 bases are shared with TRBD1. Germline V lookup: CDR1 SNHLY, CDR2 FYNNEI. V was clipped by 4 bases and J by 6 bases; unmatched bases: 8. The CDR3 is made up of 14 amino acids. The CDR3 DNA sequence: TGTGCCAGCAGTGCTGCGACAGGGCTGGATGGCTACACCTTC. As protein: CASSAATGLDGYTF. Using reference TRBV2 and TRBJ1-2 for the parts outside the CDR3, the full variable domain is EPEVTQTPSHQVTQMGQEVILRCVPISNHLYFYWYRQILGQKVEFLVSFYNNEISEKSEIFDDQFSVERPDGSNFTLKIRSTKLEDSAMYFCASSAATGLDGYTFGSGTRLTVV.

This clone came up a few times. The genes are TRBV7-9 and TRBJ2-3; 12 bases align to TRBD2. Germline CDR1 is SEHNR and CDR2 is FQNEAQ (reference sequence). The CDR3 has 15 amino acids. After removal of 5 bases from V and 5 bases from J, the junction contained 5 bases not matched to a gene. CDR3 in amino acids: CASSPSGRAVDTQYF. CDR3 bases: TGTGCCAGCAGCCCTAGCGGGAGGGCCGTAGATACGCAGTATTTT.

This clone was counted a few times. V usage is TRBV5-4 and J usage is TRBJ2-7, with 12 bases fitting TRBD2. The CDR3 has 14 amino acids. The junction had 3 bases not matched to a gene; V was cut back by 2 bases and J by 6 bases. Per the germline V gene, CDR1 is SGHNT and CDR2 is YYREEE (reference sequence). The CDR3 nucleotides are TGTGCCAGCAGCTTTGGGACTAGCGGGCTCGAGCAGTACTTC. Amino acid sequence: CASSFGTSGLEQYF.

The V and J genes are TRBV10-3 and TRBJ2-1, with 13 bases identical to TRBD2. Germline CDR1 is ENHRY and CDR2 is SYGVKD. This CDR3 is 19 amino acids long. V trimming: 0 bases; J trimming: 0 bases; junction bases outside the gene matches: 5. The DNA for the CDR3 is TGTGCCATCAGTGAGTCGGGGACTAGCGGGGAGAGCTCCTACAATGAGCAGTTCTTC. Translation gives CAISESGTSGESSYNEQFF.

The V and J genes are TRBV27 and TRBJ1-1; D perhaps matches TRBD1 (5 bases). The length of the CDR3 is 14 residues. V dropped 4 bases and J dropped 3 bases, with 12 bases sitting between them. Germline CDR1 is MNHEY and CDR2 is SMNVEV (reference sequence). The CDR3 DNA reads TGTGCCAGCAGTTCCATTGACAGTGACACTGAAGCTTTCTTT. Its protein product is CASSSIDSDTEAFF.

This chain connects TRBV30 to TRBJ2-1; tentatively, D is TRBD2 (6 bases). The V end was cut by 4 bases, the J end by 9 bases, with 10 bases between. The CDR3 consists of 11 residues. Germline lookup yields CDR1 GTSNPN and CDR2 SVGIG (reference sequence). In DNA, the CDR3 is TGTGCCTGGACAACGGAGGGTGAGCAGTTCTTC. It specifies CAWTTEGEQFF.

J is TRBJ1-4 and V is TRBV18, with TRBD1 matching 7 bases. The junction had 3 bases not matched to a gene; V was cut back by 1 base and J by 7 bases. The CDR3 covers 14 residues. The germline gives CDR1 KGHSH, CDR2 LQKENI. CDR3 sequence: CASSPQAGGEKLFF. CDR3 bases: TGTGCCAGCTCACCACAGGCAGGGGGTGAAAAACTGTTTTTT.

V gene TRBV13 combines with J gene TRBJ2-7; 7 positions match TRBD2. Per germline, CDR1 PRHDT and CDR2 FYEKMQ (reference sequence). The CDR3 is 16 residues long. The V gene end was trimmed by 3 bases and the J gene end by 6 bases; junction bases not matched to a gene: 14. This chain's CDR3 is CASSFQFGGRALEQYF. CDR3 nucleotides: TGTGCCAGCAGCTTCCAATTTGGGGGGAGGGCCCTCGAGCAGTACTTC.

The chain combines TRBV19 with TRBJ1-5; D is perhaps TRBD1 (6 bases). Deletions cut 3 bases from V and 6 bases from J, with 15 bases between. Germline assignment: CDR1 LNHDA and CDR2 SQIVND (reference sequence). This CDR3 is built from 15 residues. The CDR3: CASSIPQGTSQPQHF. The DNA of the CDR3 is TGTGCCAGTAGTATTCCCCAGGGGACGAGTCAGCCCCAGCATTTT. The whole variable domain, filled in from reference TRBV19 and TRBJ1-5, reads DGGITQSPKYLFRKEGQNVTLSCEQNLNHDAMYWYRQDPGQGLRLIYYSQIVNDFQKGDIAEGYSVSREKKESFPLTVTSAQKNPTAFYLCASSIPQGTSQPQHFGDGTRLSIL.

The rearrangement links TRBV28 to TRBJ2-7, with 7 nucleotides matching TRBD1. The V gene end was trimmed by 6 bases and the J gene end by 7 bases; junction bases not matched to a gene: 15. The CDR3 is 15 amino acids. Germline CDR1 MDHEN, CDR2 SYDVKM. CDR3: CASRPAGGGKGEQYF. The CDR3 nucleotides are TGTGCCAGCAGGCCAGCAGGGGGTGGCAAGGGGGAGCAGTACTTC.

This chain connects TRBV29-1 to TRBJ2-3; TRBD2 matches 10 bases. Germline-derived CDR1 and CDR2 are SQVTM and ANQGSEA. The CDR3 loop spans 14 amino acids. The V gene end was trimmed by 7 bases and the J gene end by 6 bases; junction bases not matched to a gene: 10. DNA of the CDR3: TGCAGCGCCCGTACCGGGACTAGCGTGGATACGCAGTATTTT. Residues: CSARTGTSVDTQYF.

This chain joins TRBV7-2 and TRBJ2-7; 7 bases agree with TRBD1. The germline CDR1 and CDR2 sequences are SGHTA and FQGNSA. With V trimmed by 5 bases and J by 4 bases, 8 bases remained unmatched. The CDR3 is 14 amino acids. The CDR3 protein is CASSPRTGPYEQYF. CDR3 DNA sequence: TGTGCCAGCAGCCCAAGGACAGGCCCGTACGAGCAGTACTTC.

This chain connects TRBV18 to TRBJ2-7, with TRBD1 matching over 8 bases. Trimming cost V 3 bases and J 6 bases; bases outside gene matches: 7. Germline V gene sequence: CDR1 KGHSH, CDR2 LQKENI. CDR3 length: 14 amino acids. The DNA for the CDR3 is TGTGCCAGCTCACCCCGGACAGGGTCGGGCGAGCAGTACTTC. It yields the protein CASSPRTGSGEQYF.

The V gene is TRBV20-1, the J gene TRBJ1-1; D unresolved. CDR1 and CDR2 (germline): DFQATT, SNEGSKA (reference sequence). The CDR3 extends over 11 amino acids. Between the trimmed V and J ends, which lost 3 bases and 4 bases, there was a span of 6 bases. In nucleotides, the CDR3 is TGCAGTGCTAGTAAAATCACTGAAGCTTTCTTT. Its protein product is CSASKITEAFF.

The V and J genes are TRBV18 and TRBJ1-4; TRBD1 matches 7 bases. The CDR3 loop spans 15 amino acids. The germline V gene encodes CDR1 KGHSH and CDR2 LQKENI. The V and J ends lost 5 bases and 7 bases, in that order; junction bases with no gene match: 10. The chain's CDR3 is CASSADRALSEKLFF. The CDR3, as DNA: TGTGCCAGCTCAGCAGACAGGGCCTTATCTGAAAAACTGTTTTTT. The whole variable domain, filled in from reference TRBV18 and TRBJ1-4, reads NAGVMQNPRHLVRRRGQEARLRCSPMKGHSHVYWYRQLPEEGLKFMVYLQKENIIDESGMPKERFSAEFPKEGPSILRIQQVVRGDSAAYFCASSADRALSEKLFFGSGTQLSVL.

This clone has just one count. The chain joins TRBV18 to TRBJ1-5; D is uncertain. The CDR3 sequence is 13 residues long. The germline V and J ends were trimmed by 3 bases and 3 bases, with 6 bases remaining between them. Germline-derived CDR1 and CDR2 are KGHSH and LQKENI. The CDR3 region is CASSPWANQPQHF. The DNA for the CDR3 is TGTGCCAGCTCACCTTGGGCCAATCAGCCCCAGCATTTT.

The rearrangement links TRBV19 to TRBJ2-1; 9 nucleotides align to TRBD2. Germline CDR1 and CDR2: LNHDA and SQIVND (reference sequence). CDR3 length equals 15 residues. Trimming removed 2 bases from V and 5 bases from J; junction bases left unmatched: 4. The CDR3 here is CASSIQAGGNNEQFF. In DNA, the CDR3 is TGTGCCAGTAGTATACAGGCGGGAGGGAACAATGAGCAGTTCTTC.

The CDR3 sequence is CASGLEPGLREKLFF. In nucleotides, the CDR3 is TGTGCTAGTGGTTTGGAGCCGGGTCTGAGGGAAAAACTGTTTTTT. The chain links TRBV12-5 to TRBJ1-4; D is unclear. The germline gives CDR1 LGHNT, CDR2 FRNRAP. The V end was cut by 1 base, the J end by 8 bases, with 14 bases between. This CDR3 has 15 residues.

The J gene is TRBJ1-4, the V gene TRBV30; tentatively, D is TRBD1 (6 bases). This CDR3 spans 14 amino acids. Per germline, CDR1 GTSNPN and CDR2 SVGIG (reference sequence). The V and J ends lost 4 bases and 3 bases respectively, with 12 bases between them. The CDR3 is CAWTMGQPNEKLFF. CDR3 DNA: TGTGCCTGGACCATGGGACAACCTAATGAAAAACTGTTTTTT.

The chain recombines TRBV27 with TRBJ1-5; possibly TRBD1 for D (5 bases). Germline loops: CDR1 MNHEY, CDR2 SMNVEV (reference sequence). This CDR3 contains 15 residues. V lost 5 bases and J lost 3, with 14 bases in between. The CDR3 sequence: CASSRGGTNNQPQHF. CDR3 sequence (DNA): TGTGCCAGCAGTCGGGGGGGGACGAACAATCAGCCCCAGCATTTT.

The rearrangement joins TRBV18 to TRBJ1-1; a possible D gene is TRBD1 (5 bases). The CDR3 is 13 residues long. Germline CDR1 is KGHSH and CDR2 is LQKENI. Deletions cut 6 bases from V and 1 base from J, with 9 bases between. This CDR3 is CASSNDRNTEAFF. Here the CDR3 DNA reads TGTGCCAGCTCCAATGACAGGAACACTGAAGCTTTCTTT.

The V call is TRBV11-2, the J call TRBJ2-7; 8 bases match TRBD1. This CDR3 region has 16 residues. V trimming: 3 bases; J trimming: 4 bases; junction bases outside the gene matches: 11. In germline, CDR1 is SGHAT, CDR2 FQNNGV. The CDR3 coding sequence is TGTGCCAGCAGCTTTGTGGGCCAGGGGGCTAAGTACGAGCAGTACTTC. Its protein product is CASSFVGQGAKYEQYF.

The CDR3 bases are TGTGCGGCTCAGGGTCCCTTCACAGATACGCAGTATTTT. This sequence encodes CAAQGPFTDTQYF. V gene TRBV2 combines with J gene TRBJ2-3; TRBD1 is a possible D gene (5 bases). CDR1 and CDR2 from the germline V gene are SNHLY and FYNNEI. CDR3 length: 13 amino acids.